The 28 T cell receptor beta chains below were found in one sample sequenced in a study of OX40 agonist ivuxolimab in advanced cancers. TCRdb's table, derived via immunoSEQ multiplex PCR, lists solely in-frame clones and lacks some. The table includes about 80,000 clones, roughly four fifths detected once. This specimen was CD4+ or CD8+ T cells sorted from blood, taken in a trial of the OX40 agonist ivuxolimab. Receptor source: an adult with an advanced solid tumor such as melanoma, head and neck, liver or kidney cancer.

The J gene is TRBJ1-1, the V gene TRBV19; the D gene is possibly TRBD1 (6 bases). The CDR3 is made up of 14 amino acids. Germline assignment: CDR1 LNHDA and CDR2 SQIVND (reference sequence). The ends were cut back, 4 bases at V and 1 base at J, with 10 bases in the middle. This chain's CDR3 is CASSSDRRNTEAFF. In DNA form, the CDR3 reads TGTGCCAGTAGTAGCGACAGGCGGAACACTGAAGCTTTCTTT.

The chain joins TRBV19 to TRBJ2-3; D is unclear. With 7 bases removed from V and 0 bases from J, the gap between germline ends came to 14 bases. The CDR3 extends over 15 amino acids. Germline V gene data show CDR1 as LNHDA and CDR2 as SQIVND (reference sequence). The CDR3 DNA follows: TGTGCCAGTACCCAGACTCCGACCAGCACAGATACGCAGTATTTT. It codes for CASTQTPTSTDTQYF.

The chain has TRBV6-5 and TRBJ1-5; possible D gene TRBD1, 5 bases. This CDR3 is built from 15 residues. Trimming removed 7 bases at V and 1 base at J, with 14 bases between. Germline V gene data show CDR1 as MNHEY and CDR2 as SVGAGI. The CDR3 DNA reads TGTGCCAGCAACCAGGGTCCCCGCAGCAATCAGCCCCAGCATTTT. This sequence encodes CASNQGPRSNQPQHF.

This clone has just a few counts. The J gene is TRBJ1-5, the V gene TRBV18; D call uncertain. V lost 4 bases to trimming and J lost 5 bases, with 6 bases between them. Germline V lookup: CDR1 KGHSH, CDR2 LQKENI. This CDR3 region has 12 residues. CDR3 amino acids: CASSRTDQPQHF. CDR3 bases: TGTGCCAGCTCACGCACAGATCAGCCCCAGCATTTT. Looking up the rest from reference TRBV18 and TRBJ1-5 gives the full variable domain: NAGVMQNPRHLVRRRGQEARLRCSPMKGHSHVYWYRQLPEEGLKFMVYLQKENIIDESGMPKERFSAEFPKEGPSILRIQQVVRGDSAAYFCASSRTDQPQHFGDGTRLSIL.

The CDR3 sequence: CASSLGQGGEQYF. CDR3 DNA: TGTGCCAGCAGCTTGGGACAGGGTGGCGAGCAGTACTTC. V and J are TRBV5-4 and TRBJ2-7; TRBD1 aligns across 7 bases. The V gene end was trimmed by 0 bases and the J gene end by 6 bases; junction bases not matched to a gene: 3. This CDR3 contains 13 residues. Germline assignment: CDR1 SGHNT and CDR2 YYREEE (reference sequence).

The CDR3 bases are TGCGCCAGCAGTGAGGACCGCTCCAACGAAAAACTGTTTTTT. Protein sequence: CASSEDRSNEKLFF. V gene TRBV10-1 combines with J gene TRBJ1-4; no reliable D call. The CDR3 has 14 residues. Germline V gene data show CDR1 as WNHNN and CDR2 as SYGVQD (reference sequence). V lost 2 bases, J lost 8 bases, and 12 bases lay in between.

The chain's CDR3 is CASQVRQAVLGQPQHF. In DNA, the CDR3 is TGTGCCAGTCAAGTTCGACAGGCAGTATTGGGGCAGCCCCAGCATTTT. The chain links TRBV19 to TRBJ1-5; tentative D call: TRBD1 (6 bases). Deletions cut 8 bases from V and 7 bases from J, with 24 bases between. This CDR3 has 16 residues. The V gene's germline CDR1 is LNHDA and CDR2 SQIVND (reference sequence).

On this clone itself: The final CDR3 position lacks the conserved phenylalanine or tryptophan, pointing to a likely read error. The rearrangement uses TRBV6-5 and TRBJ2-7; D gene ambiguous. The CDR3 extends over 12 amino acids. Germline V lookup: CDR1 MNHEY, CDR2 SVGAGI. V lost 7 bases and J 0 bases, leaving 7 bases between the germline ends. The CDR3 is CASTGPSYEQYL. The CDR3 coding sequence is TGTGCCAGCACTGGGCCCTCCTACGAGCAGTACCTC.

This chain uses TRBV7-6 with TRBJ1-4; TRBD1 matches 9 bases. V gave up 4 bases and J gave up 8 bases; unmatched junction bases: 11. CDR3 length equals 16 residues. Germline V lookup: CDR1 SGHVS, CDR2 FNYEAQ. For the CDR3, the DNA is TGTGCCAGCAGCTGGGAAGATACAGGGGGCTTGGAAAAACTGTTTTTT. Residues: CASSWEDTGGLEKLFF.

The chain links TRBV12-5 to TRBJ2-7; the D gene is possibly TRBD2 (5 bases). This CDR3 region has 15 residues. Germline CDR1 is LGHNT and CDR2 is FRNRAP. V was cut by 0 bases and J by 3 bases, with 12 bases left in between. CDR3 sequence: CASGLVAGHSYEQYF. For the CDR3, the DNA is TGTGCTAGTGGTTTGGTGGCGGGCCACAGCTACGAGCAGTACTTC.

The table lists this clone with a few counts. This chain joins TRBV30 and TRBJ1-5; D is unclear. There are 14 residues in the CDR3. Trimming cost V 0 bases and J 2 bases, with 8 bases left between them. The germline V gene has CDR1 GTSNPN and CDR2 SVGIG (reference sequence). The CDR3 nucleotides are TGTGCCTGGAGTGTACTCAACGGCAATCAGCCCCAGCATTTT. Its protein product is CAWSVLNGNQPQHF.

The chain links TRBV10-3 to TRBJ1-1, with 7 bases matching TRBD1. The V gene's germline CDR1 is ENHRY and CDR2 SYGVKD. The CDR3 has 13 amino acids. V dropped 7 bases and J dropped 3; count of bases not matched to a gene: 5. The chain's CDR3 is CAITGGVYTEAFF. The CDR3 nucleotides read TGTGCCATCACAGGGGGAGTGTACACTGAAGCTTTCTTT.

DNA for the CDR3: TGTGCCTGGAGTGTATTTGGCGGGAGCACAGATACGCAGTATTTT. Its translation is CAWSVFGGSTDTQYF. The V call is TRBV30, the J call TRBJ2-3; perhaps TRBD2 as D (5 bases). Trimming removed 0 bases from V and 0 bases from J, with 10 bases in between. Per the germline V gene, CDR1 is GTSNPN and CDR2 is SVGIG (reference sequence). This CDR3 contains 15 residues.

This clone was observed a handful of times. This chain connects TRBV6-6 to TRBJ1-5; D gene uncertain. The germline gives CDR1 MNHNY, CDR2 SVGAGI (reference sequence). Trimming left V 5 bases short and J 5 bases short, with 13 bases between. There are 14 residues in the CDR3. DNA for the CDR3: TGTGCCAGCAGTCAAGGGAGTGGATATCAGCCCCAGCATTTT. Its protein product is CASSQGSGYQPQHF.

This rearrangement joins TRBV29-1 to TRBJ2-1; 8 nucleotides line up with TRBD2. Trimming removed 6 bases from V and 6 bases from J; junction bases left unmatched: 10. The CDR3 contains 14 residues. The germline CDR1 and CDR2 sequences are SQVTM and ANQGSEA. The CDR3 nucleotides are TGCAGCGTAGCCGGGACTAGGAAGGGCAATGAGCAGTTCTTC. Protein: CSVAGTRKGNEQFF.

The rearrangement uses TRBV6-5 and TRBJ1-5; D remains ambiguous. The germline V gene has CDR1 MNHEY and CDR2 SVGAGI. The CDR3 has 14 residues. V dropped 2 bases and J dropped 3 bases, with 8 bases sitting between them. DNA of the CDR3: TGTGCCAGCAGTTACCTGAGTCACAATCAGCCCCAGCATTTT. Its translation is CASSYLSHNQPQHF.

The rearrangement joins TRBV4-1 to TRBJ2-2; D may be TRBD2 (5 bases). Germline lookup yields CDR1 MGHRA and CDR2 YSYEKL. This CDR3 contains 17 residues. V gave up 7 bases and J gave up 4 bases, with 22 bases separating them. This CDR3 is CASTLISGGLPTGELFF. The CDR3 DNA follows: TGCGCCAGCACCCTAATCAGCGGAGGCCTCCCCACCGGGGAGCTGTTTTTT.

The chain has TRBV5-4 and TRBJ2-7; 7 positions match TRBD1. The trim removed 2 bases at V and 1 base at J, leaving 3 bases unmatched. The length of the CDR3 is 14 residues. The germline V gene encodes CDR1 SGHNT and CDR2 YYREEE (reference sequence). DNA for the CDR3: TGTGCCAGCAGCTTTAGACAGGGATCCTACGAGCAGTACTTC. Protein sequence: CASSFRQGSYEQYF.

V gene TRBV18 combines with J gene TRBJ2-6; 7 nucleotides align to TRBD2. J was trimmed by 2 bases and V by 7 bases; bases with no gene match: 5. The CDR3 runs 15 residues. Germline V gives CDR1 KGHSH, CDR2 LQKENI. In nucleotides, the CDR3 is TGTGCCAGCTTCCCGGGGGGTGCTGGGGCCAACGTCCTGACTTTC. This codes for CASFPGGAGANVLTF.

In its sample, this clone was seen once. The rearrangement uses TRBV4-3 and TRBJ1-6; 7 bases match TRBD1. Germline V lookup: CDR1 LGHNA, CDR2 YSLEER. The junction had 14 bases not matched to a gene; V was cut back by 3 bases and J by 6 bases. The CDR3 covers 18 residues. CDR3 sequence: CASSQMGPIQGPNSPLHF. The CDR3 coding sequence is TGCGCCAGCAGCCAGATGGGGCCTATACAGGGGCCTAATTCACCCCTCCACTTT.

J is TRBJ2-3 and V is TRBV5-4; D may be TRBD1 (6 bases). The germline gives CDR1 SGHNT, CDR2 YYREEE (reference sequence). V lost 0 bases, J lost 2 bases, and 7 bases lay in between. The CDR3 is made up of 14 amino acids. Written as DNA, the CDR3 is TGTGCCAGCAGCTTGGGGACAGACACAGATACGCAGTATTTT. The encoded protein is CASSLGTDTDTQYF.

This chain links TRBV6-5 with TRBJ2-7; 8 positions agree with TRBD2. From germline, CDR1 is MNHEY and CDR2 SVGAGI. CDR3 length equals 14 residues. J gave up 1 base and V 4 bases, and 3 bases lay outside the gene matches. CDR3 coding DNA: TGTGCCAGCAGTTTAGCGGGGCCTTCCTACGAGCAGTACTTC. Translation gives CASSLAGPSYEQYF.

This CDR3 is CASSFGQQETQYF. CDR3 DNA sequence: TGTGCCAGCAGCTTCGGACAGCAAGAGACCCAGTACTTC. V usage is TRBV11-2 and J usage is TRBJ2-5; D may be TRBD1 (6 bases). V was trimmed by 3 bases and J by 2 bases, leaving 7 bases between them. The germline gives CDR1 SGHAT, CDR2 FQNNGV. The CDR3 runs to 13 residues.

In regard to this clone: Other DNA sequences in this sample translate to the same CDR3. The chain recombines TRBV29-1 with TRBJ2-5; D not resolved. The CDR3 has 12 residues. Trimming pared 4 bases from V and 5 bases from J, leaving 11 bases between. Germline V CDR1 and CDR2: SQVTM, ANQGSEA. CDR3 residues: CSVVPSGETQYF. The CDR3 nucleotides are TGCAGCGTTGTCCCTAGTGGGGAGACCCAGTACTTC.

This clone was observed a few times. The V and J genes are TRBV7-9 and TRBJ2-3; D gene unclear. Germline CDR1 is SEHNR and CDR2 is FQNEAQ (reference sequence). V was pared by 5 bases and J by 4 bases, with 7 bases between. CDR3 length: 12 amino acids. CDR3 loop: CASSPVADTQYF. CDR3 coding DNA: TGTGCCAGCAGCCCCGTGGCAGATACGCAGTATTTT.

The CDR3 is CASSHYAMNTEAFF. CDR3 sequence (DNA): TGCGCCAGCAGCCATTATGCCATGAACACTGAAGCTTTCTTT. V is TRBV4-1 and J is TRBJ1-1, with D hard to call. The CDR3 runs to 14 residues. Germline V gene data show CDR1 as MGHRA and CDR2 as YSYEKL. Trimming stripped 3 bases from V and 0 bases from J, with 8 bases between.

The chain recombines TRBV27 with TRBJ1-1; no firm D call. The CDR3 runs to 14 residues. Trimming took off 0 bases at V and 0 bases at J, with 5 bases between the two ends. Germline CDR1 MNHEY, CDR2 SMNVEV (reference sequence). CDR3 in amino acids: CASSLSVMNTEAFF. The CDR3 DNA sequence: TGTGCCAGCAGTTTATCAGTCATGAACACTGAAGCTTTCTTT.

This CDR3 reads CATSRPAKSAYNEQFF. For the CDR3, the DNA is TGTGCCACCAGCAGGCCAGCGAAAAGCGCCTACAATGAGCAGTTCTTC. This sequence joins TRBV15 and TRBJ2-1, with D unresolved. Germline V lookup: CDR1 LNHNV, CDR2 YYDKDF (reference sequence). With 3 bases removed from V and 2 bases from J, the gap between germline ends came to 14 bases. This CDR3 contains 16 residues.